These 9 T cell receptor beta chains were all obtained from the same sample, sequenced in a study of cytomegalovirus exposure and HLA in healthy donors (dated by TCRdb to about 2017). Library preparation employed the immunoSEQ multiplex PCR assay. The multiplex PCR relied on a mix of 60 forward primers for TCR Vbeta segments and 13 reverse primers for TCR Jbeta segments. The table was pulled from immuneACCESS by TCRdb, which kept in-frame rearrangements only. Such tables lose some clones; where checked, under half of the loss comes from unresolved V genes, and the rest has no known cause. For this sample there are 150,000 to 200,000 clones; around 77% appear just once. The ten top clones hold around 1% of the sample. Sample: PBMCs. Every receptor here comes from a woman between 35 and 50 years old in good health and CMV-seronegative.

The chain employs TRBV19 and TRBJ1-2; possible D gene TRBD1, 5 bases. The CDR3 is 17 amino acids. Deletions cut 2 bases from V and 2 bases from J, with 18 bases between. Germline V lookup: CDR1 LNHDA, CDR2 SQIVND (reference sequence). The CDR3 nucleotides read TGTGCCAGTAGTATAACCCCCCCTCTGACAGTGAACTATGGCTACACCTTC. As protein: CASSITPPLTVNYGYTF.

This chain uses TRBV2 with TRBJ1-5, with a weak D call TRBD1 (5 bases). V lost 8 bases and J 0 bases, leaving 5 bases between the germline ends. The germline CDR1 and CDR2 sequences are SNHLY and FYNNEI. The CDR3 runs to 12 residues. This chain's CDR3 is CASDSSNQPQHF. The CDR3, as DNA: TGTGCCAGCGACAGTAGCAATCAGCCCCAGCATTTT.

The chain joins TRBV4-1 to TRBJ2-7; tentative D call: TRBD1 (7 bases). In germline, CDR1 is MGHRA, CDR2 YSYEKL. The CDR3 loop spans 15 amino acids. The ends were cut back, 0 bases at V and 6 bases at J, with 15 bases in the middle. The CDR3 sequence: CASSQEGGGRIEQYF. The CDR3 region has the DNA TGCGCCAGCAGCCAAGAAGGAGGGGGCCGCATCGAGCAGTACTTC.

This clone was picked up one time. V and J are TRBV5-1 and TRBJ2-5; a possible D gene is TRBD2 (5 bases). Germline CDR1 is SGHRS and CDR2 is YFSETQ. The CDR3 runs 14 residues. Trimming removed 4 bases from V and 5 bases from J, with 15 bases in between. The CDR3 region has the DNA TGCGCCAGCAGCGAGCGGACCGCCCGGGAGACCCAGTACTTC. It translates to CASSERTARETQYF.

The genes are TRBV9 and TRBJ1-2; D unclear. Germline values: CDR1 SGDLS, CDR2 YYNGEE. There are 14 residues in the CDR3. V lost 0 bases and J lost 8, with 14 bases in between. The CDR3, as DNA: TGTGCCAGCAGCGTAGAGTCCCAAAACTCGGGCTACACCTTC. Amino acids: CASSVESQNSGYTF.

The genes are TRBV7-2 and TRBJ1-5; a possible D gene is TRBD1 (6 bases). Trimming removed 1 base at V and 7 bases at J, with 8 bases between. In germline, CDR1 is SGHTA, CDR2 FQGNSA. The CDR3 has 13 residues. The CDR3 DNA reads as TGTGCCAGCAGCTTAGGACAGGACCAGCCCCAGCATTTT. Translated, it gives CASSLGQDQPQHF.

The chain joins TRBV9 to TRBJ2-1; D gene ambiguous. This CDR3 region has 15 residues. Germline CDR1 and CDR2: SGDLS and YYNGEE. Trimming took 0 bases from V and 1 from J, leaving 8 bases between them. CDR3 sequence: CASSVALESYNEQFF. The CDR3 bases are TGTGCCAGCAGCGTAGCCCTCGAGTCCTACAATGAGCAGTTCTTC. The whole variable domain, remainder taken from reference TRBV9 and TRBJ2-1, is DSGVTQTPKHLITATGQRVTLRCSPRSGDLSVYWYQQSLDQGLQFLIQYYNGEERAKGNILERFSAQQFPDLHSELNLSSLELGDSALYFCASSVALESYNEQFFGPGTRLTVL.

This sequence joins TRBV19 and TRBJ1-1, with D perhaps TRBD1 (6 bases). Trimming cost V 5 bases and J 5 bases, with 12 bases left between them. This CDR3 has 13 amino acids. Germline loops: CDR1 LNHDA, CDR2 SQIVND (reference sequence). The CDR3 DNA reads TGTGCCAGTAGTGAGGGGGTAGGAACTGAAGCTTTCTTT. It is translated as CASSEGVGTEAFF.

V and J are TRBV27 and TRBJ2-1; TRBD1 is a possible D gene (5 bases). The CDR3 is 15 amino acids. Per germline, CDR1 MNHEY and CDR2 SMNVEV (reference sequence). V was cut by 4 bases and J by 9 bases, with 19 bases left in between. The CDR3 loop is CASSSVQVQQGEQFF. As DNA, the CDR3 is TGTGCCAGCAGTTCGGTTCAGGTCCAGCAGGGTGAGCAGTTCTTC.